These 10 T cell receptor beta chains share one sample of origin, sequenced in a study of shared clonotypes between healthy human individuals. Profiling relied on immunoSEQ multiplex PCR, and the TCRdb table lists in-frame clones only, not all of them. The sample lists fewer than 3 million clones, 80% to 95% seen once, with 0.3% to 0.45% in the top ten. The sample taken for sequencing was naive CD4+ T cells from PBMCs. Subset denoted: CD45RA+ positively selected. The source of these receptors is a man in his late teens or twenties in good health. Some clones in this sample may be carry-over from other donors' samples.

This chain links TRBV19 with TRBJ2-5; TRBD2 matches 7 bases. Matching the DNA end better, TRBJ2-7 makes the J call doubtful. Germline V lookup: CDR1 LNHDA, CDR2 SQIVND (reference sequence). The CDR3 contains 14 residues. CDR3 region: CASSPQAGVHEQYF. The CDR3 nucleotides read TGTGCCAGTAGTCCCCAGGCGGGAGTTCACGAGCAGTACTTC.

The chain couples TRBV5-5 to TRBJ2-1, with 8 bases aligning to TRBD2. The CDR3 covers 15 residues. With V trimmed by 4 bases and J by 2 bases, 5 bases remained unmatched. Germline V CDR1 and CDR2: SGHKS, YYEKEE (reference sequence). The CDR3 DNA reads TGTGCCAGCAGCGCGCGGGGACTAGCCTACAATGAGCAGTTCTTC. Residues: CASSARGLAYNEQFF.

The rearrangement links TRBV5-5 to TRBJ1-1; possible D gene TRBD1, 5 bases. Germline V gene lookup returns CDR1 SGHKS and CDR2 YYEKEE (reference sequence). The V gene lost 0 bases and the J gene lost 7 bases, with 16 bases spanning the gap. The CDR3 runs 15 residues. CDR3 bases: TGTGCCAGCAGCTTGGACAGGTCAGGTGTCGGTGAAGCTTTCTTT. It is translated as CASSLDRSGVGEAFF. The full variable domain, with the rest looked up from reference TRBV5-5 and TRBJ1-1, is DAGVTQSPTHLIKTRGQQVTLRCSPISGHKSVSWYQQVLGQGPQFIFQYYEKEERGRGNFPDRFSARQFPNYSSELNVNALLLGDSALYLCASSLDRSGVGEAFFGQGTRLTVV.

This clone has a handful of counts. This sequence joins TRBV18 and TRBJ1-2; D may be TRBD1 (6 bases). Germline CDR1 is KGHSH and CDR2 is LQKENI. This CDR3 is 14 amino acids long. Trimming took off 3 bases at V and 13 bases at J, with 21 bases between the two ends. DNA for the CDR3: TGTGCCAGCTCACCCTCCGACAGGTACGGGGAAGGCACCTTC. Amino acid sequence: CASSPSDRYGEGTF.

This chain uses TRBV28 with TRBJ2-7, with D unresolved. Trimming removed 6 bases from V and 6 bases from J, with 18 bases in between. The CDR3 extends over 14 amino acids. Germline V CDR1 and CDR2: MDHEN, SYDVKM. CDR3 sequence (DNA): TGTGCCAGCAGCCCGTCATCCACCTTCCGCGAGCAGTACTTC. Its protein product is CASSPSSTFREQYF.

V usage is TRBV27 and J usage is TRBJ2-3; D might be TRBD1 or TRBD2, each matching 6 bases. Trimming removed 6 bases at V and 2 bases at J, with 27 bases between. The CDR3 sequence is 19 residues long. The germline V gene encodes CDR1 MNHEY and CDR2 SMNVEV (reference sequence). The DNA for the CDR3 is TGTGCCAGCAGCCAAGGATTACTCAGGGGTGCGGGGAACACAGATACGCAGTATTTT. Translating it yields CASSQGLLRGAGNTDTQYF.

The chain uses TRBV4-1 and TRBJ2-7, with TRBD2 matching 10 bases. This CDR3 has 15 amino acids. V shed 4 bases and J 7 bases; nucleotides not matched to a gene: 10. Germline CDR1 is MGHRA and CDR2 is YSYEKL. The CDR3 DNA is TGCGCCAGCAGCCTAACTAGCGGGATTAGCTGGGAGCAGTACTTC. This gives the protein CASSLTSGISWEQYF.

This clone was seen only once. The V call is TRBV5-1, the J call TRBJ1-1, with D maybe TRBD1 (5 bases). V lost 3 bases to trimming and J lost 1 base, with 13 bases between them. This CDR3 contains 15 residues. CDR1 is SGHRS, CDR2 YFSETQ, per germline. For the CDR3, the DNA is TGCGCCAGCAGCTCCGCCGGGACGGGGAACACTGAAGCTTTCTTT. It translates to CASSSAGTGNTEAFF.

The rearrangement joins TRBV4-3 to TRBJ2-1; D uncertain. CDR1 is LGHNA, CDR2 YSLEER, per germline. Trimming took off 1 base at V and 4 bases at J, with 14 bases between the two ends. The CDR3 spans 16 residues. The CDR3 DNA is TGCGCCAGCAGCCAAGCGCCAGCGAGCATTTACAATGAGCAGTTCTTC. Translation gives CASSQAPASIYNEQFF.

V and J are TRBV28 and TRBJ1-2; 7 nucleotides align to TRBD1. The CDR3 has 13 amino acids. V was clipped by 4 bases and J by 7 bases; unmatched bases: 6. Germline CDR1 and CDR2: MDHEN and SYDVKM. The CDR3 DNA follows: TGTGCCAGCAGTTCACAGGGGCGGGCTGGCTACACCTTC. Protein sequence: CASSSQGRAGYTF.